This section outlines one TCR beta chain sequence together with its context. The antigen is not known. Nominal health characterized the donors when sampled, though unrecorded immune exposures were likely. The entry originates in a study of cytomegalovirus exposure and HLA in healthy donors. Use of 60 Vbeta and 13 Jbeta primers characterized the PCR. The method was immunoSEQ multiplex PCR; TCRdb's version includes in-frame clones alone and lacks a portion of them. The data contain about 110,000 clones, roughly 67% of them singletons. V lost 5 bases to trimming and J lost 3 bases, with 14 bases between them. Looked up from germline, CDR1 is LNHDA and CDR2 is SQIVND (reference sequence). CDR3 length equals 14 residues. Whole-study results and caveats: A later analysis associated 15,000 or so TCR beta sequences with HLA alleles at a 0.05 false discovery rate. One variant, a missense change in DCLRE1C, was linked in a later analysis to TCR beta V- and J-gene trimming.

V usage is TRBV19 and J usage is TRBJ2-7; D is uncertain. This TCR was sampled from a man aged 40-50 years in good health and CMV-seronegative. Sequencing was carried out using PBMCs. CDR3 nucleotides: TGTGCCAGTAGTCCCTTTCCACAGAACTACGAGCAGTACTTC. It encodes CASSPFPQNYEQYF. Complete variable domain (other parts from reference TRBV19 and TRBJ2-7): DGGITQSPKYLFRKEGQNVTLSCEQNLNHDAMYWYRQDPGQGLRLIYYSQIVNDFQKGDIAEGYSVSREKKESFPLTVTSAQKNPTAFYLCASSPFPQNYEQYFGPGTRLTVT.